These 3 T cell receptor beta chains share one sample of origin, sequenced in a study of blood T cell repertoires in COVID-19. Sequenced by immunoSEQ multiplex PCR; TCRdb stores in-frame clones only, minus some. The data hold about 97,000 clones, with around nine tenths observed a single time. Source material: peripheral blood. The receptors shown here come from a human donor in a cohort sampled during active COVID-19.

The chain couples TRBV3-1 (or the pseudogene TRBV3-2) to TRBJ2-3, with TRBD1 matching over 8 bases. Per the germline V gene, CDR1 is LGHDT and CDR2 is YNNKEL (reference sequence). This CDR3 contains 16 residues. The J segment lost 6 bases and the V segment lost 0 bases, leaving 8 bases of the junction unmatched. The CDR3 region has the DNA TGTGCCAGCAGCCAAGATACCGGGACAGGATTGGATACGCAGTATTTT. Amino acids: CASSQDTGTGLDTQYF.

The V and J genes are TRBV7-9 and TRBJ2-3; maybe TRBD2 (5 bases). The CDR3 is 15 amino acids. Germline CDR1 reads SEHNR; CDR2 reads FQNEAQ (reference sequence). V was shortened by 5 bases and J by 1 base, with 13 bases between the two germline ends. The CDR3 sequence is CASSTRTGRTDTQYF. DNA for the CDR3: TGTGCCAGCAGCACCCGGACTGGCCGCACAGATACGCAGTATTTT.

The chain links TRBV5-1 to TRBJ2-3; D is unresolved. The CDR3 contains 13 residues. Germline V gene lookup returns CDR1 SGHRS and CDR2 YFSETQ. V was cut by 4 bases and J by 0 bases, with 6 bases left in between. The CDR3 region has the DNA TGCGCCAGCAGCCCCACTAGCACAGATACGCAGTATTTT. Residues: CASSPTSTDTQYF.